The clone carrying this TCR beta chain came up a few times. Its matching antigen is unknown. Via MiXCR, TCRdb re-called the 5' RACE reads, giving one row per CDR3 protein. Of 1.5 million to 2 million distinct CDR3 sequences in the sample, around 29% were seen once. This entry is derived from a study of identical twins. The study, taken as a whole, reports: Modeled out-of-frame TCR alpha sharing in monozygotic twins fell below observed levels. Abundant beta clonotypes from cord blood had fewer insertions, unlike memory repertoires, which showed none.

Donors uniformly comprised healthy Caucasians. Trimming took off 2 bases at V and 12 bases at J, with 5 bases between the two ends. The CDR3 runs 8 residues. Germline V CDR1 and CDR2: SQVTM, ANQGSEA. The source of this sequence is a newborn girl in good health. The rearrangement links TRBV29-1 to TRBJ2-7; D not certain. The sample consisted of cord blood. The CDR3 sequence is CSVEKGYF. The CDR3 DNA sequence: TGCAGCGTTGAAAAGGGGTACTTC.